The 5 T cell receptor beta chains given below trace back to one sample, sequenced in a study of blood T cell repertoires in COVID-19. TCRdb's table, derived via immunoSEQ multiplex PCR, lists solely in-frame clones and lacks some. The sample contains approximately 210,000 clones, 70% to 90% of which appear only once. The material sequenced was peripheral blood. These TCRs come from a young man who had recovered from COVID-19.

The gene calls are TRBV6-5 and TRBJ2-7; possibly TRBD1 for D (5 bases). V was shortened by 0 bases and J by 2 bases, with 11 bases between the two germline ends. This CDR3 spans 15 amino acids. CDR1 MNHEY and CDR2 SVGAGI come from the germline V gene. CDR3 region: CASSYSYDRTYEQYF. CDR3 nucleotide sequence: TGTGCCAGCAGTTACTCGTATGACAGAACCTACGAGCAGTACTTC.

The rearrangement joins TRBV6-5 to TRBJ2-7; unclear D gene. The CDR3 covers 14 residues. Trimming pared 2 bases from V and 2 bases from J, leaving 10 bases between. Germline V gene data show CDR1 as MNHEY and CDR2 as SVGAGI. CDR3: CASSYGTTTYEQYF. Here the CDR3 DNA reads TGTGCCAGCAGTTACGGAACTACTACCTACGAGCAGTACTTC.

In this sample, this clone turned up a few times. This chain links TRBV10-1 with TRBJ1-1; unclear D gene. The germline V gene encodes CDR1 WNHNN and CDR2 SYGVQD (reference sequence). This CDR3 is built from 10 residues. CDR3 bases: TGCGCGCTCCGAGGTACTGAAGCTTTCTTT. Protein sequence: CALRGTEAFF.

The rearrangement links TRBV18 to TRBJ2-3; a weak D match, TRBD2 (6 bases). The CDR3 runs 15 residues. Germline V gives CDR1 KGHSH, CDR2 LQKENI. Trimming took 0 bases from V and 3 from J, leaving 10 bases between them. CDR3 residues: CASSPPGGRTDTQYF. CDR3 DNA sequence: TGTGCCAGCTCACCACCCGGGGGTAGGACAGATACGCAGTATTTT.

The table lists this clone with a count of one. The CDR3 DNA follows: TGTGCCAGCAGCCGAGGGGGTTGGACTGAAGCTTTCTTT. This gives the protein CASSRGGWTEAFF. This sequence joins TRBV14 and TRBJ1-1; D may be TRBD1 (6 bases). The V end was cut by 4 bases, the J end by 5 bases, with 11 bases between. The germline V gene has CDR1 SGHDN and CDR2 FVKESK. The CDR3 runs to 13 residues. Complete variable domain (other parts from reference TRBV14 and TRBJ1-1): EAGVTQFPSHSVIEKGQTVTLRCDPISGHDNLYWYRRVMGKEIKFLLHFVKESKQDESGMPNNRFLAERTGGTYSTLKVQPAELEDSGVYFCASSRGGWTEAFFGQGTRLTVV.